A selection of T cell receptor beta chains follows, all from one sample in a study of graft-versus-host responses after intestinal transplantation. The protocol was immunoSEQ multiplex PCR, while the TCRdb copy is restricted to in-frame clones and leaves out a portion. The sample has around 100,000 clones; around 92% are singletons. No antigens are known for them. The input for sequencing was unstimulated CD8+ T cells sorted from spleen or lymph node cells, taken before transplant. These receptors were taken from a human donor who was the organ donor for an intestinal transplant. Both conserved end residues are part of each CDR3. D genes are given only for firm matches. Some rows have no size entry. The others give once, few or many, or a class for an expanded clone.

CDR3 DNA: TGTGCCAGCAGTTTAGAGGTAGGGACAGATACGCAGTATTTT; CDR3 protein: CASSLEVGTDTQYF; J gene: TRBJ2-3; clone size: .; V gene: TRBV27; D gene: .
CDR3 DNA: TGTGCCAGCAGCTTAGGCCCGAGCACCTACGAGCAGTACTTC; CDR3 protein: CASSLGPSTYEQYF; J gene: TRBJ2-7; clone size: .; V gene: TRBV7-3; D gene: .
CDR3 DNA: TGTGCCAGCAGCCGGGACCCAGCCTACGAGCAGTACTTC; CDR3 protein: CASSRDPAYEQYF; J gene: TRBJ2-7; clone size: once; V gene: TRBV14; D gene: .
CDR3 DNA: TGTGCCATCAGTGACCAGGGACAGGGGAACCAGCCCCAGCATTTT; CDR3 protein: CAISDQGQGNQPQHF; J gene: TRBJ1-5; clone size: .; V gene: TRBV10-3; D gene: TRBD1
CDR3 DNA: TGTGCCAGCAGCGTAAACGGGAGGGGCGACAATGAGCAGTTCTTC; CDR3 protein: CASSVNGRGDNEQFF; J gene: TRBJ2-1; clone size: .; V gene: TRBV9; D gene: TRBD2
CDR3 DNA: TGTGCCAGCAGTTGGACTGCGGCGGATGAGCAGTTCTTC; CDR3 protein: CASSWTAADEQFF; J gene: TRBJ2-1; clone size: .; V gene: TRBV27; D gene: .
CDR3 DNA: TGTGCCAGCAGCGACCTCGCTAGCGGGAGGCGTAACATTCAGTACTTC; CDR3 protein: CASSDLASGRRNIQYF; J gene: TRBJ2-4; clone size: .; V gene: TRBV9; D gene: TRBD2
CDR3 DNA: TGTGCCAGCAGTTACGTAAGATCTGAAGCTTTCTTT; CDR3 protein: CASSYVRSEAFF; J gene: TRBJ1-1; clone size: .; V gene: TRBV6-6; D gene: .
CDR3 DNA: TGTGCCAGCAGTTACGGGGATTTTGGCTACACCTTC; CDR3 protein: CASSYGDFGYTF; J gene: TRBJ1-2; clone size: .; V gene: TRBV6-5; D gene: .
CDR3 DNA: TGCAGCGCTGGTTCGGGAGTCAGCGGCTACACCTTC; CDR3 protein: CSAGSGVSGYTF; J gene: TRBJ1-2; clone size: .; V gene: TRBV29-1; D gene: .
CDR3 DNA: TGTGCCAGCAGGGAGCGAATAGCGGACCCCCTGGGCAATGAGCAGTTCTTC; CDR3 protein: CASRERIADPLGNEQFF; J gene: TRBJ2-1; clone size: once; V gene: TRBV2; D gene: .
CDR3 DNA: TGCGCCAGCAGCCGTAGCGGGAGGCTCACAGATACGCAGTATTTT; CDR3 protein: CASSRSGRLTDTQYF; J gene: TRBJ2-3; clone size: .; V gene: TRBV5-1; D gene: TRBD2
CDR3 DNA: TGTGCCAGCAGTCCTACCGGGGGGGCCGACCCCTCCTACGAGCAGTACTTC; CDR3 protein: CASSPTGGADPSYEQYF; J gene: TRBJ2-7; clone size: .; V gene: TRBV28; D gene: TRBD2